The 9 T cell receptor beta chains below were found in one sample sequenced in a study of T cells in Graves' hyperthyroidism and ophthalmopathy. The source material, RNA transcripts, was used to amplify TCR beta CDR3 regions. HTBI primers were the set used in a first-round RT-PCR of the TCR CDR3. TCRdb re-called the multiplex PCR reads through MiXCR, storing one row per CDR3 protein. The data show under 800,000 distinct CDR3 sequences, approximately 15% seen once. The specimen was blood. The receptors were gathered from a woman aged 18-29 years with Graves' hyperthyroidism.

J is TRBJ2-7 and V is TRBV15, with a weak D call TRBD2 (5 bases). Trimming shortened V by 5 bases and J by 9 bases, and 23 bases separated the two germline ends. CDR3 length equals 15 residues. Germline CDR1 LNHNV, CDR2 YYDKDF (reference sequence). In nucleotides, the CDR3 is TGTGCCACCAGCGAGGACGGGGATGGAAGTGAGGGGCAGTACTTC. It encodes CATSEDGDGSEGQYF.

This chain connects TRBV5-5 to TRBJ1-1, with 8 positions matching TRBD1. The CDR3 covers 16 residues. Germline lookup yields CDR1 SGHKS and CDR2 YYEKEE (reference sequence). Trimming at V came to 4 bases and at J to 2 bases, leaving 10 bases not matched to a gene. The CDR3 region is CASSRAQGARNTEAFF. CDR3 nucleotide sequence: TGTGCCAGCAGCCGGGCGCAGGGGGCGCGAAACACTGAAGCTTTCTTT.

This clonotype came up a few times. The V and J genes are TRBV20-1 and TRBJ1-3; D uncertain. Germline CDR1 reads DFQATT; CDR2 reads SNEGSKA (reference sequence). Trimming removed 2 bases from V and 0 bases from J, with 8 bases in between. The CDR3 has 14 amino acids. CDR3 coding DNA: TGCAGTGCTAGATCCGGAGCCTCTGGAAACACCATATATTTT. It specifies CSARSGASGNTIYF.

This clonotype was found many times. The CDR3 loop reads CASSLNRGLATNEKLFF. CDR3 nucleotides: TGTGCCAGCAGCTTAAACAGGGGCCTTGCAACTAATGAAAAACTGTTTTTT. The J gene is TRBJ1-4, the V gene TRBV7-8, with 7 bases matching TRBD1. This CDR3 spans 17 amino acids. Germline assignment: CDR1 SGHVS and CDR2 FQNEAQ. With 2 bases clipped from V and 0 bases from J, the junction kept 6 bases outside the gene matches.

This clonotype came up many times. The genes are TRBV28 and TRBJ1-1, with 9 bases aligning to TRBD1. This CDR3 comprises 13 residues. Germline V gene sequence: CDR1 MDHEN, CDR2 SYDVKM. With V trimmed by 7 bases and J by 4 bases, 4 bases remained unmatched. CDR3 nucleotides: TGTGCCAGCATGGACAGGGGAATCACTGAAGCTTTCTTT. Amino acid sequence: CASMDRGITEAFF.

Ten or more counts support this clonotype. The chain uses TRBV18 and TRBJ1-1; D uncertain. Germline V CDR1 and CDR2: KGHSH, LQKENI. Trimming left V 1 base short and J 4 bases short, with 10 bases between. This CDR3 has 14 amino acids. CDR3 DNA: TGTGCCAGCTCACCACGGTACAAGAGCACTGAAGCTTTCTTT. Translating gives CASSPRYKSTEAFF.

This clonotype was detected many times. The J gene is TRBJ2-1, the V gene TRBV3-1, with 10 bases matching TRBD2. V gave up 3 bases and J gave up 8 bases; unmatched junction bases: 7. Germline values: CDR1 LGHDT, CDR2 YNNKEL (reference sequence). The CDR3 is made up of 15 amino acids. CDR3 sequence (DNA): TGTGCCAGCAGCCAGATGGCTAGCGGGAGCCATGAGCAGTTCTTC. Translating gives CASSQMASGSHEQFF.

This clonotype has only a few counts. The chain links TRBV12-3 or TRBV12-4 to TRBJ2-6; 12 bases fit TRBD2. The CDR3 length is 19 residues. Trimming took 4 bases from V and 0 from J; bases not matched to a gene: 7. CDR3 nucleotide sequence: TGTGCCAGCAGTTGGACTAGCGGGATGGTTTACTCTGGGGCCAACGTCCTGACTTTC. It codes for CASSWTSGMVYSGANVLTF.

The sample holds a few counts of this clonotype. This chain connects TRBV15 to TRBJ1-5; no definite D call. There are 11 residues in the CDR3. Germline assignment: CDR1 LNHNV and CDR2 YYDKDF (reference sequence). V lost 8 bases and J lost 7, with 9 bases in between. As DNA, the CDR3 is TGTGCCACCCCTATCCGGCAGCCCCAGCATTTT. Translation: CATPIRQPQHF.